This entry features one TCR beta chain sequence. The antigen is undetermined. This specimen belongs to a study of shared clonotypes between healthy human individuals. Researchers partitioned CD4+ cells into CD45RA+ naive and CD45RA-negative memory subsets. Whole-study results and caveats: Naive subsets tended to show greater estimated richness than memory subsets. Shared across a few donors were roughly 4.7% of the naive CD4 clonotypes.

The V end lost 5 bases, the J end lost 1 base, and 14 bases lay between the germline ends. The CDR3 has 15 amino acids. The germline V gene encodes CDR1 MDHEN and CDR2 SYDVKM. At the deep level, the assay was run. Libraries were prepared by immunoSEQ multiplex PCR; TCRdb keeps only in-frame clonotypes and omits some of them. The table includes about 1.1 million clones, around 78% detected once. This TCR was recovered from a man in his late teens or twenties in good health. Some clones in this sample may be carry-over from other donors' samples. The rearrangement uses TRBV28 and TRBJ1-1; the D gene is possibly TRBD1 (6 bases). Sequenced: memory CD4+ T cells from PBMCs. Indicated subset: CD45RA-negative fraction. This CDR3 reads CASSLPGVRNTEAFF. The CDR3 nucleotides read TGTGCCAGCAGTCTCCCAGGGGTGAGGAACACTGAAGCTTTCTTT.